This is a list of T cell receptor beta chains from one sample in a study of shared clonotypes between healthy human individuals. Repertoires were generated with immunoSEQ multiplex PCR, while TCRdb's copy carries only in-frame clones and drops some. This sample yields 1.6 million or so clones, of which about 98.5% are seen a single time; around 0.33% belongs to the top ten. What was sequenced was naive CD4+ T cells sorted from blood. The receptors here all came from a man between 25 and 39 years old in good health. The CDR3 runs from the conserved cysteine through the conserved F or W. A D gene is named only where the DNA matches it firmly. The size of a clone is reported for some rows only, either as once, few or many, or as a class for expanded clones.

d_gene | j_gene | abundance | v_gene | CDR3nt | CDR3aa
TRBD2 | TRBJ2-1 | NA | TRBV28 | TGTGCCAGCAGTCAGGGACTAGCGGGCTACAATGAGCAGTTCTTC | CASSQGLAGYNEQFF
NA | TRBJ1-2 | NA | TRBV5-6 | TGTGCCAGCAGCAGCTCCCGTTTTTGGGGCAACTATGGCTACACCTTC | CASSSSRFWGNYGYTF
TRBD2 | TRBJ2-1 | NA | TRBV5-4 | TGTGCCAGCAGCTTGACTAGCGGGAGGGATGAGCAGTTCTTC | CASSLTSGRDEQFF
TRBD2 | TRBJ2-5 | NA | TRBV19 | TGTGCCAGTAGTCCAGGACTAGCGGGCACTCTGGAGACCCAGTACTTC | CASSPGLAGTLETQYF
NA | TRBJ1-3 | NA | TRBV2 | TGTGCCAGCAACAGGGTTGGAAACACCATATATTTT | CASNRVGNTIYF
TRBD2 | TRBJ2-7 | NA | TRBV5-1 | TGCGCCAGCAGCCCGGGACTAGCGGGAACAACCTACGAGCAGTACTTC | CASSPGLAGTTYEQYF
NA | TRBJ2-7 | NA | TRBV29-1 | TGCAGCGTTGTTGGAATCGCCTACGAGCAGTACTTC | CSVVGIAYEQYF
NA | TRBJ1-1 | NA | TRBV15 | TGTGCCACCAGATCGGGCCTGAACACTGAAGCTTTCTTT | CATRSGLNTEAFF
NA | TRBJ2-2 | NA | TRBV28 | TGTGCCAGCAGTTTGCCACTAGGATTTGCCGGGGAGCTGTTTTTT | CASSLPLGFAGELFF
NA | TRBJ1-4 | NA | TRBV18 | TGTGCCAGCTCACCAATAGGGGTCGGTAATGAAAAACTGTTTTTT | CASSPIGVGNEKLFF
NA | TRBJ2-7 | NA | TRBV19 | TGTGCCAGTAGCCGGGACCCCAGGACTTACGAGCAGTACTTC | CASSRDPRTYEQYF
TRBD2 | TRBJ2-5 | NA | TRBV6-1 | TGTGCCAGCAGTGAATCGCCGGGACTAGCGGGAGTTGAGACCCAGTACTTC | CASSESPGLAGVETQYF
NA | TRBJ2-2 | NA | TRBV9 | TGTGCCAGCAGCGAGACGTTGGGGGAGCTGTTTTTT | CASSETLGELFF
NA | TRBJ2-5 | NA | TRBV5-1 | TGCGCCAGCAGCCAGGTACGGGAAGAGACCCAGTACTTC | CASSQVREETQYF
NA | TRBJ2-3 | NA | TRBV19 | TGTGCCAGTAGTAAACCCCTTAGCGGAACTAGCACAGATACGCAGTATTTT | CASSKPLSGTSTDTQYF
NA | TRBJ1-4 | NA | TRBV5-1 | TGCGCCAGCAGCTTGGTACAGGGCACTAATGAAAAACTGTTTTTT | CASSLVQGTNEKLFF
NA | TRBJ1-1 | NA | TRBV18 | TGTGCCAGCTCACCAAACAGGGTCGGGGTGGACACTGAAGCTTTCTTT | CASSPNRVGVDTEAFF
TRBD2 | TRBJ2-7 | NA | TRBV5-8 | TGTGCCGGGGGACTAGCCTACTACGAGCAGTACTTC | CAGGLAYYEQYF
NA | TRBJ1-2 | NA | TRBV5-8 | TGTGCCAGCAGCTTGCGGGGTTCAGGGCATGGCTACACCTTC | CASSLRGSGHGYTF
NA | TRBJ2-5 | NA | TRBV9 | TGTGCCAGCAGCCCCGGGACGGGGTGGCAAGAGACCCAGTACTTC | CASSPGTGWQETQYF
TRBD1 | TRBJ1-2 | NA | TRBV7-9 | TGTGCCAGCAGCCAGGGGGTTAGGGGCGACTATGGCTACACCTTC | CASSQGVRGDYGYTF
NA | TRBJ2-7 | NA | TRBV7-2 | TGTGCCAGCAGCCAACCGGGTTTACCCACCTACGAGCAGTACTTC | CASSQPGLPTYEQYF
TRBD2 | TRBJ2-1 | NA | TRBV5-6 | TGTGCCAGCAGCTCACCGGGACTAGGAGGGGATGAGCAGTTCTTC | CASSSPGLGGDEQFF
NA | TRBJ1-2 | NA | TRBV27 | TGTGCCAGCAGTCCCAGGGGTGGTGGCTACACCTTC | CASSPRGGGYTF
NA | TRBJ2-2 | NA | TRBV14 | TGTGCCAGCAGGCTCGAGCTAGGGACCGGGGAGCTGTTTTTT | CASRLELGTGELFF
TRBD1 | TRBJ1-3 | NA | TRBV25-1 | TGTGCCAGCAGAGCAACCAGGGGGAACTCTGGAAACACCATATATTTT | CASRATRGNSGNTIYF
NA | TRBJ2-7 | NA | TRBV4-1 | TGCGCCAGCAGCCAAGTTGGCACAAGGAGCTCCTACGAGCAGTACTTC | CASSQVGTRSSYEQYF
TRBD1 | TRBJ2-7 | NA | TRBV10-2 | TGCGCCAGCAGTGAGTCGTTGGGACAGGGGACCTACGAGCAGTACTTC | CASSESLGQGTYEQYF
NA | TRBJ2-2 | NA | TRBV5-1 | TGCGCCAGCAGATTTTCGGGAGTCACCGGGGAGCTGTTTTTT | CASRFSGVTGELFF
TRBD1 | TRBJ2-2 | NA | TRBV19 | TGTGCCAGTAGCGGGCCGGGACAGGGGGCCCGGGAGCTGTTTTTT | CASSGPGQGARELFF
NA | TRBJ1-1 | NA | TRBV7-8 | TGTGCCAGCAGCACTCGGCGGACTGAAGCTTTCTTT | CASSTRRTEAFF
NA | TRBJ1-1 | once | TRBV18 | TGTGCCAGCTCACCCTTCATATTGAAACAGGAGAACACTGAAGCTTTCTTT | CASSPFILKQENTEAFF
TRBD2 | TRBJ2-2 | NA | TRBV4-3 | TGCGCCAGCAGCCGATCCCAGGCCCTAGCGGGGACCACCGGGGAGCTGTTTTTT | CASSRSQALAGTTGELFF
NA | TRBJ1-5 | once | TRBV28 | TGTGCCAGCAGTTTACGACCTCTTGGCAATCAGCCCCAGCATTTT | CASSLRPLGNQPQHF
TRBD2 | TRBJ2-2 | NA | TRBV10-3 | TGTGCCATCAGCCACGGGACTAGCGGGAGGTTGAACGGGGAGCTGTTTTTT | CAISHGTSGRLNGELFF
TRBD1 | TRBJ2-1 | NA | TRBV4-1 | TGCGCCAGCAGCCAAAAAAACACAGGGGACAATGAGCAGTTCTTC | CASSQKNTGDNEQFF
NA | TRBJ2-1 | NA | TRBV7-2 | TGTGCCAGCAGCCCAACCCTCAGGGGGGGTGAGCAGTTCTTC | CASSPTLRGGEQFF
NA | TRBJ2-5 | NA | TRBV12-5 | TGTGCTAGTGGTCTCTCCGGACAAGAGACCCAGTACTTC | CASGLSGQETQYF
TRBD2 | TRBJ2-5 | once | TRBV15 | TGTGCCACCAGCAGATGGCTAGCGGGAGGAGAGACCCAGTACTTC | CATSRWLAGGETQYF
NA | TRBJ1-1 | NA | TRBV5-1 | TGCGCCAGCAGCTTACCGATGAACACTGAAGCTTTCTTT | CASSLPMNTEAFF
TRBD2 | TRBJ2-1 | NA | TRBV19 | TGTGCCAGTATCCTCGGGACTAGCGGGACCCATGAGCAGTTCTTC | CASILGTSGTHEQFF
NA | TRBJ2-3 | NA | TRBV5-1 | TGCGCCAGCAGCAGCCCGGGAAGCACAGATACGCAGTATTTT | CASSSPGSTDTQYF